The source of this T cell receptor (beta chain) is a study of post-analysis software for immune sequencing data. Broader study findings: When patients were compared with controls, a handful of TRBV segments were more frequent, TRBV5-6, TRBV5-1 and TRBV20-1 among them.

Germline V lookup: CDR1 DFQATT, CDR2 SNEGSKA (reference sequence). CDR3 size: 14 residues. Trimming took off 1 base at V and 8 bases at J, with 14 bases between the two ends. On this clonotype itself: The antigen remains undetermined.

Each TCR beta cDNA library carried unique molecular identifiers. Some 450,000 cDNA molecules were recovered from an input of roughly 0.95 to 11 million T cells. MiXCR, applied by TCRdb to the PCR reads, yields one record per CDR3 protein. The sample has about 770,000 distinct CDR3 sequences; roughly 50% are singletons. This receptor was taken from a girl aged 10-17 years with multiple sclerosis. The sequenced sample consisted of blood. The V call is TRBV20-1, the J call TRBJ1-4; TRBD1 is a possible D gene (5 bases). In DNA, the CDR3 is TGCAGTGCTAGAGGCGACGGGGCGAGGGAAAAACTGTTTTTT. The encoded protein is CSARGDGAREKLFF.